This T cell receptor beta chain derives from a study of cytomegalovirus exposure and HLA in healthy donors. General study points: A link between a missense DCLRE1C variant and TCR beta V- and J-gene trimming emerged from a later analysis.

PCR used 60 Vbeta primers and 13 Jbeta primers. Produced via immunoSEQ multiplex PCR; TCRdb's table is partial and in-frame only. The profile shows fewer than 250,000 clones, about 79% of them singletons. Germline lookup yields CDR1 LNHDA and CDR2 SQIVND (reference sequence). This CDR3 comprises 14 residues. Unmatched junction bases numbered 1, after V lost 3 bases and J lost 2 bases. This clone was recorded only once. Its antigen remains unidentified. The sample comprised PBMCs. This TCR was recovered from a man in his late teens or twenties in good health and CMV-seronegative. The chain recombines TRBV19 with TRBJ2-5, with TRBD1 identical over 9 bases. CDR3 bases: TGTGCCAGTAGTATGACAGGGGGTCAAGAGACCCAGTACTTC. Translation: CASSMTGGQETQYF.